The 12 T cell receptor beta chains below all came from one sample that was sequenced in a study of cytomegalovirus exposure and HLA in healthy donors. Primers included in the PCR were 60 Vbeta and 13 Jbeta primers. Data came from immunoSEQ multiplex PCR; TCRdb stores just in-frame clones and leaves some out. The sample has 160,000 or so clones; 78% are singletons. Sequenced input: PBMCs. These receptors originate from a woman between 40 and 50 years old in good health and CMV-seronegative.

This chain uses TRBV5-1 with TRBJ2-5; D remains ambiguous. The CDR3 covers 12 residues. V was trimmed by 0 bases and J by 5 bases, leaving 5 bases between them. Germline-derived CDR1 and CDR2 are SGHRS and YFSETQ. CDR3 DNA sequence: TGCGCCAGCAGCTTGGCCCGGGAGACCCAGTACTTC. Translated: CASSLARETQYF.

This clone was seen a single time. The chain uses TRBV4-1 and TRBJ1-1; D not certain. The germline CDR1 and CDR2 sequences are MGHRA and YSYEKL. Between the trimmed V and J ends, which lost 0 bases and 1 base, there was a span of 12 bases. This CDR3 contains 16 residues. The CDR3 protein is CASSQERFSGNTEAFF. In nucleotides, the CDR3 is TGCGCCAGCAGCCAAGAAAGGTTTTCAGGGAACACTGAAGCTTTCTTT.

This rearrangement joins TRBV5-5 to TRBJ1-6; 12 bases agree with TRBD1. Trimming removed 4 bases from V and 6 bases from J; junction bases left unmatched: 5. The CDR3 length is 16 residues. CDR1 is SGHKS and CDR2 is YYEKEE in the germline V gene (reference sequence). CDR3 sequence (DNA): TGTGCCAGCAGCCCCCGGGACAGGGGGCTTAATTCACCCCTCCACTTT. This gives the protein CASSPRDRGLNSPLHF.

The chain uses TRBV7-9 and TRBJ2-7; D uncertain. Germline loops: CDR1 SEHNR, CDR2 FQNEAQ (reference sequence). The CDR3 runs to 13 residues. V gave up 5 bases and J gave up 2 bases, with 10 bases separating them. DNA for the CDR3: TGTGCCAGCAGCCTTGCGGCGGCCTACGAGCAGTACTTC. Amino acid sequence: CASSLAAAYEQYF.

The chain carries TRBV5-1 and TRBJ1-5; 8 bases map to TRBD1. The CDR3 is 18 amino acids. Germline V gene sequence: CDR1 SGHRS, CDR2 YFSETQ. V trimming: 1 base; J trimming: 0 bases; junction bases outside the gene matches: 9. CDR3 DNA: TGCGCCAGCAGCTTGAACCCTCAGGGGGCATATAGCAATCAGCCCCAGCATTTT. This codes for CASSLNPQGAYSNQPQHF.

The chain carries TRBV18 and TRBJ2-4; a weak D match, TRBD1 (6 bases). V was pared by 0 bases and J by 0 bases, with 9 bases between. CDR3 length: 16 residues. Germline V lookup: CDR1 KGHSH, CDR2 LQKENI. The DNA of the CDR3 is TGTGCCAGCTCACCACCGGGGGCTCTAGCCAAAAACATTCAGTACTTC. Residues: CASSPPGALAKNIQYF.

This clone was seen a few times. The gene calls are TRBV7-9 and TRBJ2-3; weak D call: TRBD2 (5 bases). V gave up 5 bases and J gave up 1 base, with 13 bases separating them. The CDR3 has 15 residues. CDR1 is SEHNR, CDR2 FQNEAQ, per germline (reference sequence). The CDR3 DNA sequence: TGTGCCAGCAGCCCCCTAGAGCGGCGCACAGATACGCAGTATTTT. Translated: CASSPLERRTDTQYF.

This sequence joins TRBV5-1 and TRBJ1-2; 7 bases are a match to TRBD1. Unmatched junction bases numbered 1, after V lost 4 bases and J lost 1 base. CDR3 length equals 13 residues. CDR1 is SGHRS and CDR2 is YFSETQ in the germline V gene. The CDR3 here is CASSGDSNYGYTF. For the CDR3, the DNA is TGCGCCAGCAGCGGGGACAGTAACTATGGCTACACCTTC.

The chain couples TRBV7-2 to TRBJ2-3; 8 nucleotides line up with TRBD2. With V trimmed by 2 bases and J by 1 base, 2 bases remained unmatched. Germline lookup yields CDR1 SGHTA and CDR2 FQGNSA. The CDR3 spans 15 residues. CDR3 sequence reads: CASSLQRGRTDTQYF. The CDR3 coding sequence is TGTGCCAGCAGCTTACAGCGGGGGCGCACAGATACGCAGTATTTT.

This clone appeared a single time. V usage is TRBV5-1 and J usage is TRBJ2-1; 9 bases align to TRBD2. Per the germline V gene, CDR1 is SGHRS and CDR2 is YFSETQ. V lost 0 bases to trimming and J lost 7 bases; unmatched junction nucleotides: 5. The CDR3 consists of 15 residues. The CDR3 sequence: CASSLGTSALNEQFF. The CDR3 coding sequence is TGCGCCAGCAGCTTGGGGACTAGCGCGCTGAATGAGCAGTTCTTC.

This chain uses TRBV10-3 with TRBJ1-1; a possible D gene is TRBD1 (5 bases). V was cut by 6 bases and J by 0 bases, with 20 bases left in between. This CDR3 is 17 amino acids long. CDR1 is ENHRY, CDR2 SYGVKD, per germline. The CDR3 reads CAIRDYRTPLLNTEAFF. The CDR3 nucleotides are TGTGCCATCAGGGACTACAGGACACCTCTACTGAACACTGAAGCTTTCTTT.

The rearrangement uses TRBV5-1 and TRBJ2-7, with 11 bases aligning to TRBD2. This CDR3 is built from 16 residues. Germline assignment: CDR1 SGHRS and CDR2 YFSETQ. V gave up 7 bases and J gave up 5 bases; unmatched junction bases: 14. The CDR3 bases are TGCGCCAGCTGTCCTCTAGCGGGGGGCCCTTCGAACGAGCAGTACTTC. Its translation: CASCPLAGGPSNEQYF.